The rows below give T cell receptor beta chains drawn from one sample of a study of OX40 agonist ivuxolimab in advanced cancers. Using immunoSEQ multiplex PCR, the repertoire was profiled, and TCRdb retains in-frame clones only, with some absent. The data contain 45,000 to 70,000 clones, about 86% of them singletons. The input for sequencing was CD4+ or CD8+ T cells sorted from blood, taken in a trial of the OX40 agonist ivuxolimab. Receptors originate from an adult with an advanced solid tumor such as melanoma, head and neck, liver or kidney cancer. Each CDR3 is given with its conserved first and last residue.

v_call	j_call	cdr3_aa
TRBV11-2	TRBJ2-7	CASSSQVEQYF
TRBV2	TRBJ1-2	CASSGSALSHGYTF
TRBV5-8	TRBJ2-5	CASSLAGTQRGTQYF
TRBV5-6	TRBJ1-1	CASSLLFGTEAFF
TRBV5-1	TRBJ2-2	CASSLDSGGAGELFF
TRBV4-1	TRBJ1-1	CASSHIRTGDTEAFF
TRBV6-5	TRBJ2-5	CASSYSGLFETQYF
TRBV6-5	TRBJ1-2	CASSQTGGAFGGYTF
TRBV2	TRBJ1-2	CASSEARTNYGYTF
TRBV7-2	TRBJ1-1	CASSLWSGMNTEAFF
TRBV6-5	TRBJ1-6	CASSSGHLGRGSPLHF
TRBV9	TRBJ2-2	CASSVDLAGGTGELFF
TRBV6-5	TRBJ1-2	CASSRGQNYGYTF
TRBV2	TRBJ1-1	CASRWRQDEAFF
TRBV7-2	TRBJ1-3	CVSSFGGNTIYF
TRBV5-4	TRBJ2-5	CASSTPGLEETQYF
TRBV4-1	TRBJ2-1	CASSQGYGPYTYNEQFF
TRBV7-9	TRBJ1-2	CASSLRTGLGYGYTF
TRBV18	TRBJ1-4	CASSPWADEKLFF
TRBV19	TRBJ2-4	CASSIEPGRLSIQYF
TRBV5-5	TRBJ2-5	CASSPIGPSGGSQETQYF
TRBV28	TRBJ1-1	CASSLSDPRRSAFF
TRBV6-1	TRBJ2-5	CASKGGPWTQYF
TRBV5-1	TRBJ1-2	CASSPGQVLDGYTF
TRBV7-3	TRBJ1-2	CASSLTGGSGYTF
TRBV6-1	TRBJ2-5	CASSEWGGTQETQYF
TRBV5-1	TRBJ1-2	CASSLVVAGTRGRGYTF
TRBV6-1	TRBJ1-5	CASSKAASNQPQHF
TRBV5-1	TRBJ1-1	CASSIMTPLNTEAFF
TRBV5-1	TRBJ2-2	CASSLGGSGELFF
TRBV5-8	TRBJ1-2	CASSIGQGDFYGYTF
TRBV5-1	TRBJ1-1	CASSFERSDRGQAFF
TRBV21-1	TRBJ2-1	CASSKEVTSGGVVSYNEQFF
TRBV15	TRBJ1-1	CATSRLPNTEAFF
TRBV30	TRBJ2-7	CAWTRGSYEQYF
TRBV4-1	TRBJ1-4	CASTRAGATNEKLFF
TRBV2	TRBJ1-5	CATSTGGPNQPQHF
TRBV9	TRBJ2-1	CASSVVSGMGSYNEQFF
TRBV5-1	TRBJ1-2	CASSQGAGQGLAGGYTF
TRBV2	TRBJ1-6	CASSDSWNSPLHF
TRBV6-4	TRBJ1-1	CASSDTFWDTEAFF
TRBV5-4	TRBJ2-1	CASSRGQPSSYNEQFF
TRBV27	TRBJ1-2	CASKTPAGANYGYTF
TRBV6-4	TRBJ2-4	CAARDRDYIQYF
TRBV7-9	TRBJ2-7	CASSLYRGPYEQYF
TRBV20-1	TRBJ2-7	CSALGGNEQYF
TRBV5-5	TRBJ1-3	CASSRQGTGDGNTIYF
TRBV9	TRBJ1-1	CASSLAGLNTEAFF
TRBV9	TRBJ1-6	CASSPDRAYNSPLHF
TRBV5-4	TRBJ1-1	CASSVGKNTEAFF
TRBV5-6	TRBJ2-7	CASSLSSGYEQYF
TRBV18	TRBJ2-2	CASSLLGTSNTGELFF
TRBV6-5	TRBJ1-1	CASSPNRDRGTEAFF